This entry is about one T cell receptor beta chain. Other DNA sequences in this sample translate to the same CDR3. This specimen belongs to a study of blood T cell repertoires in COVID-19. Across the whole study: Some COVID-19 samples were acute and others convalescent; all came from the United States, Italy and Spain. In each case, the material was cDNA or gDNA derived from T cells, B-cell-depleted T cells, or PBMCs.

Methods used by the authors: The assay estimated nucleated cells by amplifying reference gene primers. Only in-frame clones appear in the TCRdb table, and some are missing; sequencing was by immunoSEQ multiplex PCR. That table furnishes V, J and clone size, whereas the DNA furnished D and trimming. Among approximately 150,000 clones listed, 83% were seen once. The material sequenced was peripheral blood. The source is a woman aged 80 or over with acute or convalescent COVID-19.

The CDR3 nucleotides are TGTGCCAGCAGCAAGGACAGGGGCTCCTACGAGCAGTACTTC. This codes for CASSKDRGSYEQYF. The chain has TRBV6-2 or TRBV6-3 and TRBJ2-7; 9 bases agree with TRBD1. V was pared by 6 bases and J by 0 bases, with 3 bases of the junction left unmatched. Germline V lookup: CDR1 MNHEY, CDR2 SVGEGT. There are 14 residues in the CDR3.